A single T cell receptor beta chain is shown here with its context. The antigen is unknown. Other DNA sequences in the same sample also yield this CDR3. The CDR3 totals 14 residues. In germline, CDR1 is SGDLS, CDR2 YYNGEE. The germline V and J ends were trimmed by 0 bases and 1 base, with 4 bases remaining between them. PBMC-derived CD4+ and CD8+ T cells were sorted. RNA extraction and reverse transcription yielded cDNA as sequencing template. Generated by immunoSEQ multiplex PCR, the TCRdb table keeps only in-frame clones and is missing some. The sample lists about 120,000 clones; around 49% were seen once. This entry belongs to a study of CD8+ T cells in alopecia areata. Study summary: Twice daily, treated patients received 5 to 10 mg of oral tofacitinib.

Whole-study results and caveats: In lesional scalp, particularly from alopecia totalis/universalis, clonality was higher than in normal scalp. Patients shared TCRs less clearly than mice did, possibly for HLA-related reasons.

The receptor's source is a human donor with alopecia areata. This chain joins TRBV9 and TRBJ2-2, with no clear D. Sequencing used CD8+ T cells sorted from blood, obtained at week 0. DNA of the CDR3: TGTGCCAGCAGCGTAGGGGGGAACACCGGGGAGCTGTTTTTT. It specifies CASSVGGNTGELFF. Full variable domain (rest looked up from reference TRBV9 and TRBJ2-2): DSGVTQTPKHLITATGQRVTLRCSPRSGDLSVYWYQQSLDQGLQFLIQYYNGEERAKGNILERFSAQQFPDLHSELNLSSLELGDSALYFCASSVGGNTGELFFGEGSRLTVL.